A selection of T cell receptor beta chains follows, all from one sample in a study of response to subunit inactivated influenza vaccine. TCRdb fed the RT-PCR reads into MiXCR, producing one record per CDR3 protein. The repertoire includes fewer than 250,000 distinct CDR3 sequences, approximately 15% of them detected once, and approximately 24% sits in the top ten. The sequencing used CD8+ T cells sorted from PBMCs, collected less than 6 days after vaccination. Receptors were obtained from a man in his fifties who received an inactivated influenza vaccine. CDR3s include the opening cysteine and the closing phenylalanine or tryptophan. The D gene is left open where the match is weak. Where a row states a size, it is once, few, many or the class of an expanded clone; other rows omit it.

d_call j_call v_call clone_size cdr3_nt cdr3_aa
TRBD1 TRBJ1-6 TRBV7-2 many TGTGCCAGCAGCTTCCGACAGGGACAGAATTCACCCCTCCACTTT CASSFRQGQNSPLHF
TRBD1 TRBJ2-7 TRBV18 NA TGTGCCAGCTCACTTTGGACAGGGGAGGGAGGAATTCCCTACGAGCAGTACTTC CASSLWTGEGGIPYEQYF
NA TRBJ2-1 TRBV7-2 NA TGTGCCAGCAGATTCTCCGGGACCGAATACAATGAGCAGTTCTTC CASRFSGTEYNEQFF
NA TRBJ1-5 TRBV2 many TGTGCCAGCAGTGAAGTGGGGGCTAGCAATCAGCCCCAGCATTTT CASSEVGASNQPQHF
NA TRBJ2-7 TRBV7-9 few TGTGCCTGCGAAGGAGGCACTCCCTACGAGCAGTACTTC CACEGGTPYEQYF
NA TRBJ2-5 TRBV2 few TGTGCCAGCAGTGAAAGGGAGTCGTATATTCAAGAGACCCAGTACTTC CASSERESYIQETQYF
TRBD1 TRBJ2-1 TRBV4-1 NA TGCGCCAGCAGCCCGGGACAGGCCCATGAGCAGTTCTTC CASSPGQAHEQFF
NA TRBJ1-5 TRBV12-3/TRBV12-4 NA TGTGCCAGCAGTCACGCAGGGGCCCAACCCCAGCATTTT CASSHAGAQPQHF
TRBD1 TRBJ1-5 TRBV7-8 few TGTGCCAGCAGCTTGAACAGGGGGCCTCAGCCCCAGCATTTT CASSLNRGPQPQHF
NA TRBJ1-1 TRBV5-1 many TGCGCCAGCAGCTTGGTTGGGGCCTCGAACACTGAAGCTTTCTTT CASSLVGASNTEAFF
NA TRBJ1-2 TRBV9 few TGTGCCAGCAGCCCACTCGTTGAAGATGGCTACACCTTC CASSPLVEDGYTF
NA TRBJ2-7 TRBV29-1 few TGCAGCGTTGTGCAGGACAGTCCCTACGAGCAGTACTTC CSVVQDSPYEQYF
NA TRBJ1-6 TRBV4-2 NA TGTGCCAGCAGCCAAGACGGGCAGGCACGTTCACCCCTCCACTTT CASSQDGQARSPLHF
TRBD1 TRBJ1-2 TRBV6-5 few TGTGCCAGCACAGGGACAGACTATGGCTACACCTTC CASTGTDYGYTF
TRBD1 TRBJ1-1 TRBV2 few TGTGCCAGCAGGAACATGAGACAGGGGAACACTGAAGCTTTCTTT CASRNMRQGNTEAFF
TRBD1 TRBJ2-3 TRBV6-2/TRBV6-3 NA TGTGCCAGCAGTCGAGACAGGGATACAGATACGCAGTATTTT CASSRDRDTDTQYF
NA TRBJ2-1 TRBV3-1 once TGTGCCAGCACCCTGAGTGTGAGCTCCTACAATGAGCAGTTCTTC CASTLSVSSYNEQFF
TRBD1 TRBJ2-4 TRBV6-5 few TGTGCCAGCAGTTCCCCACTTCAGGGGGACATTCAGTACTTC CASSSPLQGDIQYF
TRBD2 TRBJ2-5 TRBV27 few TGTGCCAGCAGTCCACTAGCGGACCAAGAGACCCAGTACTTC CASSPLADQETQYF
TRBD1 TRBJ1-2 TRBV12-3/TRBV12-4 NA TGTGCCAGCAGCACCGGAGGGGGCATCCTTAATGGCTACACCTTC CASSTGGGILNGYTF
NA TRBJ2-5 TRBV4-1 few TGCGCCAGCAGCCAAGAAGGCCTCAGGGAGACCCAGTACTTC CASSQEGLRETQYF
NA TRBJ2-7 TRBV10-3 NA TGTGCCATCAGTGGGGATACCTACGAGCAGTACTTC CAISGDTYEQYF
NA TRBJ2-2 TRBV9 NA TGTGCCAGCAGCTCCGGGGGCGGGACGACGATAACCGGGGAGCTGTTTTTT CASSSGGGTTITGELFF
TRBD1 TRBJ1-1 TRBV6-2/TRBV6-3 few TGTGCCAGCAGTTACTCTCACTTTACAGGGGTTGACACTGAAGCTTTCTTT CASSYSHFTGVDTEAFF
TRBD2 TRBJ2-1 TRBV9 NA TGTGCCAGCAGCGTAGCGACTAGCGGGAGTTACAATGAGCAGTTCTTC CASSVATSGSYNEQFF
NA TRBJ2-2 TRBV15 few TGTGCCACCAGGGTTTCACAGAACACCGGGGAGCTGTTTTTT CATRVSQNTGELFF
NA TRBJ2-2 TRBV5-8 few TGTGCCAGCAGCTTGGGTCTAAGGTCCGGGGAGCTGTTTTTT CASSLGLRSGELFF
NA TRBJ2-1 TRBV7-9 few TGTGCCAGCAGCCCGATAGGTCTAGCGTCCCACAATGAGCAGTTCTTC CASSPIGLASHNEQFF
NA TRBJ2-5 TRBV6-1 NA TGTGCCAGCAGCCTCCGGCCTAGGGGGGAGGAGACCCAGTACTTC CASSLRPRGEETQYF
NA TRBJ1-2 TRBV7-9 few TGTGCCAGCAGCTTAGAGACTGAAAACTATGGCTACACCTTC CASSLETENYGYTF
NA TRBJ1-1 TRBV15 NA TGTGCCACCAAGGACAGTACTAACACTGAAGCTTTCTTT CATKDSTNTEAFF
NA TRBJ2-3 TRBV28 NA TGTGCCAGCAGCCCCCCGGCGGTGGTAGATACGCAGTATTTT CASSPPAVVDTQYF
NA TRBJ2-5 TRBV21-1 NA TGTGCCAGCAGCAAGGGTGGGGGTCGTCGAACCCAGTACTTC CASSKGGGRRTQYF
NA TRBJ1-1 TRBV20-1 few TGCAGTGCTAGGAAGGGGGGCACTGAAGCTTTCTTT CSARKGGTEAFF
TRBD1 TRBJ1-5 TRBV7-9 many TGTGCCAGCAGCTGGGACAGTAATCAGCCCCAGCATTTT CASSWDSNQPQHF
NA TRBJ2-2 TRBV20-1 few TGCAGTGCTAGGGACGGATCGAACACCGGGGAGCTGTTTTTT CSARDGSNTGELFF
TRBD2 TRBJ2-1 TRBV7-6 few TGTGCCAGCAGCTACTACACCGGGACTAGCACCGATGAGCAGTTCTTC CASSYYTGTSTDEQFF
TRBD2 TRBJ2-5 TRBV24-1 few TGTGCCACCAGTGGGGGGGGGTCGAGGGAGACCCAGTACTTC CATSGGGSRETQYF
NA TRBJ1-2 TRBV12-3/TRBV12-4 many TGTGCCAGCAGTAGGTCAGGGATTACCTATGGCTACACCTTC CASSRSGITYGYTF
TRBD1 TRBJ1-4 TRBV7-9 NA TGTGCCAGCAGGGAAGGGACAGTGGTTAATGAAAAACTGTTTTTT CASREGTVVNEKLFF
NA TRBJ2-7 TRBV15 NA TGTGCCACCAGCGCCCAGACGGGCCCAGTCGAGGAGCAGTACTTC CATSAQTGPVEEQYF
TRBD2 TRBJ2-7 TRBV7-2 few TGTGCCAGCAGCCCGGGACTAGCGGGGGAGTACGAGCAGTACTTC CASSPGLAGEYEQYF
NA TRBJ2-7 TRBV5-1 many TGCGCCAGCAGCTGGGGGGATCAACTCCCCGAGCAGTACTTC CASSWGDQLPEQYF
NA TRBJ1-1 TRBV9 NA TGTGCCACCTGTCCGGGCTTAGTAGTCACTGAAGCTTTCTTT CATCPGLVVTEAFF
NA TRBJ2-7 TRBV6-4 NA TGTGCCAGCGGGTGGGCGGGCCCCACCTACGAGCAGTACTTC CASGWAGPTYEQYF
TRBD2 TRBJ2-5 TRBV11-1 NA TGTGCCAGCAGCCCAAGCGGGGCCGAGACCCAGTACTTC CASSPSGAETQYF
TRBD2 TRBJ2-1 TRBV28 few TGTGCCACCGGGACAGTTGGGACTAGCGAATACAATGAGCAGTTCTTC CATGTVGTSEYNEQFF
TRBD2 TRBJ2-2 TRBV6-1 NA TGTGCCAGCAGAGCCGAACTAGCGATGAACACCGGGGAGCTGTTTTTT CASRAELAMNTGELFF
NA TRBJ1-1 TRBV4-2 NA TGTGCCAGCAGCCAAGATTATAAGAACACTGAAGCTTTCTTT CASSQDYKNTEAFF
NA TRBJ2-7 TRBV28 few TGTGCCAGCAGTTTATGGGACGGGGTCTACGAGCAGTACTTC CASSLWDGVYEQYF
NA TRBJ2-1 TRBV20-1 NA TGCAGTGCTAGAGCTGTAACTAGTGCCTACAATGAGCAGTTCTTC CSARAVTSAYNEQFF